A single sample is the source of the 27 T cell receptor beta chains below, sequenced in a study of CD8+ T cells in alopecia areata. As the sequencing template, cDNA was produced by extracting RNA and reverse transcribing it. Assay used: immunoSEQ multiplex PCR; TCRdb lists only in-frame clones, some missing. The data show over 100,000 clones, with none appearing a single time. Sequenced: lesional skin. These TCRs come from a C3H/HeJ mouse with alopecia areata. The strain is characterized by the MHC haplotype H2-k.

A word on this clone: The gene names given are mouse names. Sequencing ends 4 residues short of the CDR3 end; the germline J gene provides the rest. The genes are TRBV17 and TRBJ2-2; D perhaps matches TRBD1 (6 bases). Per germline, CDR1 MNHDT and CDR2 YYDKIL. CDR3 size: 12 residues. Trimming pared 6 bases from V and 4 bases from J, leaving 6 bases between. The sequenced CDR3 bases are TGTGCTAGCAGACAGGGCACCGGG. This translates into CASRQGTG. Given in full, the CDR3 is CASRQGTGQLYF.

This clone was seen only a few times. Gene names denote mouse genes. With the read ending 4 residues before the CDR3 end, the germline J gene is used to fill in that end. The V and J genes are TRBV19 and TRBJ2-2, with 10 bases that match TRBD2. Germline V lookup: CDR1 FNHDT, CDR2 SITEND (reference sequence). After removal of 4 bases from V and 3 bases from J, the junction contained 6 bases not matched to a gene. The CDR3 runs to 16 residues. This chain's CDR3 is CASSLSDWGDTGQLYF. CDR3 DNA (partial): TGTGCCAGCAGTCTTTCCGACTGGGGGGACACCGGG.

This clone has only a few counts. Gene names and germline match the mouse. Coverage ceases 4 residues before the CDR3 finishes, and the germline J gene fills in the end. V usage is TRBV13-1 and J usage is TRBJ1-4; TRBD1 aligns across 10 bases. The CDR3 has 15 amino acids. From germline, CDR1 is NSHNY and CDR2 SYGAGN. V lost 4 bases and J lost 4; bases outside the gene matches: 4. The CDR3 spells CASSPGQGVNERLFF. The covered CDR3 bases are TGTGCCAGCAGTCCTGGACAGGGGGTCAACGAA.

This clone showed up just a few times. Mouse names are used for the genes. The read stops 4 residues short of the end of the CDR3; the missing end is completed from the germline J gene. Other DNA sequences in this specimen translate into the identical CDR3. The genes are TRBV1 and TRBJ2-5; TRBD1 matches 7 bases. V was clipped by 3 bases and J by 3 bases; unmatched bases: 6. Germline V CDR1 and CDR2: NSQYPW, LRSPGD (reference sequence). The CDR3 is 15 residues long. CDR3 bases read: TGCACCTGCAGTGCCGTTCCGGGACAGCAAGAC. Translating gives CTCSAVPGQQD. The whole CDR3 protein is CTCSAVPGQQDTQYF. The full variable domain, in which reference TRBV1 and TRBJ2-5 provide the parts outside the CDR3, is VTLLEQNPRWRLVPRGQAVNLRCILKNSQYPWMSWYQQDLQKQLQWLFTLRSPGDKEVKSLPGADYLATRVTDTELRLQVANMSQGRTLYCTCSAVPGQQDTQYFGPGTRLLVL.

On this clone: Genes and germline are mouse. The CDR3 end lies 4 residues beyond the end of the read and is filled in from the germline J gene. The V gene is TRBV13-3, the J gene TRBJ1-4; D gene uncertain. CDR1 and CDR2 from the germline V gene are NNHDY and SYVADS. The germline V and J ends were trimmed by 6 bases and 1 base, with 7 bases remaining between them. CDR3 length: 13 residues. CDR3 residues: CASTPASNERLFF. The CDR3 DNA, read in part, is TGTGCCAGCACTCCAGCTTCCAACGAA. Filled out from reference TRBV13-3 and TRBJ1-4, the complete variable domain reads EAAVTQSPRSKVAVTGGKVTLSCHQTNNHDYMYWYRQDTGHGLRLIHYSYVADSTEKGDIPDGYKASRPSQENFSLILELASLSQTAVYFCASTPASNERLFFGHGTKLSVL.

This clone has a handful of counts. Gene names and germline match the mouse. The read ends 4 residues shy of where the CDR3 ends; the end is completed using the germline J gene. V is TRBV13-3 and J is TRBJ2-4, with 12 bases lining up with TRBD2. The CDR3 totals 14 residues. CDR1 is NNHDY and CDR2 is SYVADS in the germline V gene. The part of the CDR3 DNA that was read is TGTGCCAGCAGCGACGGACTGGGGGGGAAC. This encodes CASSDGLGGN. The CDR3 in its entirety is CASSDGLGGNTLYF.

Concerning this clone: Gene names and germline refer to mouse. Read sequence stops 4 residues before the CDR3 end, and the germline J gene provides the missing end. The chain recombines TRBV17 with TRBJ2-7; 9 bases align to TRBD1. This CDR3 comprises 15 residues. Germline values: CDR1 MNHDT, CDR2 YYDKIL. CDR3 loop: CASSREGTGRDEQYF. The DNA read from the CDR3 is TGTGCTAGCAGTAGAGAAGGGACAGGGAGGGAT.

The sample holds a few counts of this clone. There is a difference at residue 12 between the TCRdb protein and the DNA translation, so the protein given here was translated from the DNA. Mouse gene names and germline throughout. The read is 3 residues too short to cover the CDR3 end, so that end is filled in from the germline J gene. The chain carries TRBV13-3 and TRBJ1-3; 8 nucleotides match TRBD1. This CDR3 spans 15 amino acids. The germline gives CDR1 NNHDY, CDR2 SYVADS. V shed 3 bases and J 4 bases; nucleotides not matched to a gene: 6. The CDR3 sequence is CASSAQGAGGNTLYF. The covered CDR3 bases are TGTGCCAGCAGTGCTCAGGGGGCGGGAGGAAATACG.

On this clone itself: The gene names here belong to mouse. The sequenced CDR3 bases are TGTGCAAGCAGCCTCGGGACAACAGAA. It is translated as CASSLGTTE. The complete CDR3 reads CASSLGTTETLYF. The gene calls are TRBV16 and TRBJ2-3; perhaps TRBD1 as D (6 bases). The DNA ends 4 residues before the CDR3 does, and the rest of the CDR3 is filled in from the germline J gene. The V gene's germline CDR1 is SGHSA and CDR2 FRNQAP. The CDR3 covers 13 residues. V lost 5 bases and J lost 4, with 10 bases in between.

As regards this clone: Gene names are the mouse ones. The read falls 4 residues short of the CDR3 end, and the missing part is taken from the germline J gene. The chain links TRBV1 to TRBJ2-7; TRBD2 might be the D (7 bases). This CDR3 is 16 amino acids long. From germline, CDR1 is NSQYPW and CDR2 LRSPGD (reference sequence). Trimming stripped 1 base from V and 0 bases from J, with 13 bases between. This CDR3 is CTCSAGWGASSYEQYF. The CDR3 bases that were read are TGCACCTGCAGTGCAGGATGGGGGGCGAGCTCCTAT.

This clone was seen a few times. These gene names are mouse names. The read gets to within 4 residues of the CDR3 end, and the germline J gene fills in the rest. This rearrangement joins TRBV13-3 to TRBJ2-5; TRBD2 aligns across 9 bases. This CDR3 contains 14 residues. From germline, CDR1 is NNHDY and CDR2 SYVADS. The sequenced part of the CDR3 DNA is TGTGCCAGCAGCCCCTCTGGGGGGGAAGAC. This encodes CASSPSGGED. The entire CDR3 protein reads CASSPSGGEDTQYF.

This clone appeared many times. Genes and germline are mouse. Read data end 4 residues before the CDR3 end; the end is taken from the germline J gene. The chain is built from TRBV13-3 and TRBJ2-1; 8 bases are shared with TRBD2. Germline CDR1 and CDR2: NNHDY and SYVADS. The CDR3 totals 14 residues. The junction had 3 bases not matched to a gene; V was cut back by 6 bases and J by 1 base. The CDR3 loop reads CASKLGANYAEQFF. CDR3 DNA (partial): TGTGCCAGCAAACTGGGGGCGAACTATGCT.

This clone turned up a few times. Genes and germline are mouse. The CDR3 end is not reached by the read, which stops 4 residues before it; the germline J gene fills it in. The chain employs TRBV1 and TRBJ2-1; D is unresolved. Germline CDR1 and CDR2: NSQYPW and LRSPGD (reference sequence). The germline V and J ends were trimmed by 5 bases and 1 base, with 6 bases remaining between them. The CDR3 extends over 13 amino acids. CDR3 region: CTCSKTNYAEQFF. The CDR3 DNA, read in part, is TGCACCTGCAGTAAGACAAACTATGCT.

Only a few counts were recorded for this clone. Here the gene names and germline are mouse. The sequenced fragment ends 4 residues before the CDR3 boundary, so the rest is inferred from the germline J gene. The V and J genes are TRBV13-2 and TRBJ2-1; 7 nucleotides match TRBD2. Per germline, CDR1 NNHNN and CDR2 SYGAGS (reference sequence). CDR3 length: 14 amino acids. The trim removed 5 bases at V and 1 base at J, leaving 3 bases unmatched. The CDR3 is CASGYWGNYAEQFF. The sequenced CDR3 bases are TGTGCCAGCGGGTACTGGGGCAACTATGCT.

Comment on this clone: Gene and germline names: mouse. Read data end 4 residues before the CDR3 end; the end is taken from the germline J gene. The chain combines TRBV19 with TRBJ2-1; 14 bases match TRBD2. Germline CDR1 reads FNHDT; CDR2 reads SITEND (reference sequence). This CDR3 is built from 18 residues. The V gene end was trimmed by 0 bases and the J gene end by 0 bases; junction bases not matched to a gene: 2. The covered CDR3 bases are TGTGCCAGCAGTATAGCGGGACTGGGGGGGCCTAACTATGCT. It yields the protein CASSIAGLGGPNYA. The CDR3, in full, reads CASSIAGLGGPNYAEQFF. Combining the CDR3 with reference TRBV19 and TRBJ2-1 gives the whole variable domain GGIITQTPKFLIGQEGQKLTLKCQQNFNHDTMYWYRQDSGKGLRLIYYSITENDLQKGDLSEGYDASREKKSSFSLTVTSAQKNEMAVFLCASSIAGLGGPNYAEQFFGPGTRLTVL.

About this clone: The gene names given are mouse names. The sequence runs out 4 residues before the end of the CDR3; the remainder is reconstructed from the germline J gene. The rearrangement uses TRBV4 and TRBJ2-1; 13 nucleotides match TRBD2. This CDR3 has 17 residues. In germline, CDR1 is LGHDT, CDR2 YNNKQL (reference sequence). The trim removed 5 bases at V and 2 bases at J, leaving 6 bases unmatched. The chain's CDR3 is CASSPRDWGGDYAEQFF. CDR3 DNA, as far as it was read: TGTGCCAGCAGCCCCCGGGACTGGGGGGGAGACTATGCT. Complete variable domain (other parts from reference TRBV4 and TRBJ2-1): ETAVFQTPNYHVTQVGNEVSFNCKQTLGHDTMYWYKQDSKKLLKIMFSYNNKQLIVNETVPRRFSPQSSDKAHLNLRIKSVEPEDSAVYLCASSPRDWGGDYAEQFFGPGTRLTVL.

In this sample, this clone turned up a few times. Gene names refer to mouse genes. The CDR3 end falls 4 residues outside the read, so it is completed with the germline J gene. This chain joins TRBV19 and TRBJ2-2; perhaps TRBD1 as D (5 bases). Per the germline V gene, CDR1 is FNHDT and CDR2 is SITEND (reference sequence). Trimming shortened V by 5 bases and J by 1 base, and 9 bases separated the two germline ends. The CDR3 is made up of 14 amino acids. The CDR3 spells CASRDTINTGQLYF. The sequenced CDR3 bases are TGTGCCAGCAGGGACACTATAAACACCGGG.

This clone appeared a few times. The germline and genes are mouse ones. The read halts 4 residues ahead of the CDR3 end, with the missing end drawn from the germline J gene. This chain joins TRBV1 and TRBJ2-7; D perhaps matches TRBD1 (5 bases). The length of the CDR3 is 14 residues. Looked up from germline, CDR1 is NSQYPW and CDR2 is LRSPGD (reference sequence). The covered CDR3 bases are TGCACCTGCAGTGCAGATAAGGCAGGGTAT. As protein: CTCSADKAGY. The complete CDR3 reads CTCSADKAGYEQYF. The whole variable domain, filled in from reference TRBV1 and TRBJ2-7, reads VTLLEQNPRWRLVPRGQAVNLRCILKNSQYPWMSWYQQDLQKQLQWLFTLRSPGDKEVKSLPGADYLATRVTDTELRLQVANMSQGRTLYCTCSADKAGYEQYFGPGTRLTVL.

The table lists this clone with many counts. Gene names refer to mouse genes. The read gets to within 4 residues of the CDR3 end, and the germline J gene fills in the rest. The chain employs TRBV13-3 and TRBJ2-2; D is possibly TRBD2 (6 bases). V dropped 1 base and J dropped 1 base, with 11 bases sitting between them. This CDR3 is built from 16 residues. The V gene's germline CDR1 is NNHDY and CDR2 SYVADS. CDR3 DNA (partial): TGTGCCAGCAGTGATAACTGGGAGCTAAACACCGGG. It specifies CASSDNWELNTG. The CDR3 as a whole reads CASSDNWELNTGQLYF.

This clone has at least ten counts. Germline and genes: mouse. The CDR3 end is not reached by the read, which stops 4 residues before it; the germline J gene fills it in. This chain joins TRBV13-3 and TRBJ2-2; 9 bases map to TRBD1. The CDR3 totals 13 residues. Looked up from germline, CDR1 is NNHDY and CDR2 is SYVADS. The CDR3 is CASSTGGDGQLYF. CDR3 DNA (partial): TGTGCCAGCAGTACAGGGGGCGACGGG.

The sample holds a few counts of this clone. Gene labels here are mouse ones. The sequenced fragment ends 4 residues before the CDR3 boundary, so the rest is inferred from the germline J gene. This chain connects TRBV13-3 to TRBJ2-5; TRBD2 aligns across 7 bases. Trimming removed 2 bases from V and 2 bases from J; junction bases left unmatched: 5. CDR3 length: 15 residues. CDR1 NNHDY and CDR2 SYVADS come from the germline V gene. CDR3: CASSEKTGVQDTQYF. Partial CDR3 DNA: TGTGCCAGCAGTGAGAAAACTGGGGTCCAAGAC.

Remarks on this clone: Gene names and germline refer to mouse. The read stops 4 residues short of the end of the CDR3; the missing end is completed from the germline J gene. V usage is TRBV19 and J usage is TRBJ1-4; weak D call: TRBD1 (5 bases). The CDR3 length is 14 residues. Germline V CDR1 and CDR2: FNHDT, SITEND (reference sequence). The CDR3 here is CASGMTGRGERLFF. The sequenced part of the CDR3 DNA is TGTGCCAGCGGAATGACGGGGAGGGGCGAA. Filled out from reference TRBV19 and TRBJ1-4, the complete variable domain reads GGIITQTPKFLIGQEGQKLTLKCQQNFNHDTMYWYRQDSGKGLRLIYYSITENDLQKGDLSEGYDASREKKSSFSLTVTSAQKNEMAVFLCASGMTGRGERLFFGHGTKLSVL.

This clone was seen more than once but under ten times. The gene names here belong to mouse. Read coverage stops 4 residues before the CDR3 terminus; the germline J gene supplies the remainder. The gene calls are TRBV13-3 and TRBJ2-2; TRBD2 matches 11 bases. The CDR3 is 16 residues long. V gave up 5 bases and J gave up 1 base; unmatched junction bases: 4. The germline CDR1 and CDR2 sequences are NNHDY and SYVADS. CDR3 in amino acids: CASRGLGGRNTGQLYF. The CDR3 DNA, read in part, is TGTGCCAGCAGAGGACTGGGGGGTCGAAACACCGGG. The whole variable domain, filled in from reference TRBV13-3 and TRBJ2-2, reads EAAVTQSPRSKVAVTGGKVTLSCHQTNNHDYMYWYRQDTGHGLRLIHYSYVADSTEKGDIPDGYKASRPSQENFSLILELASLSQTAVYFCASRGLGGRNTGQLYFGEGSKLTVL.

This clone was counted a few times. Gene names are the mouse ones. CDR3: CASKLGGRESAETLYF. The sequenced CDR3 bases are TGTGCCAGCAAGCTGGGGGGGCGCGAGAGTGCAGAA. This rearrangement joins TRBV13-3 to TRBJ2-3, with 10 bases that match TRBD2. Sequencing ends 4 residues short of the CDR3 end; the germline J gene provides the rest. Per germline, CDR1 NNHDY and CDR2 SYVADS. CDR3 length: 16 residues. The V gene end was trimmed by 6 bases and the J gene end by 0 bases; junction bases not matched to a gene: 7.

This clone showed up just a few times. Mouse germline and gene names are used. The read halts 4 residues ahead of the CDR3 end, with the missing end drawn from the germline J gene. This chain uses TRBV13-3 with TRBJ2-7; 11 bases match TRBD2. The CDR3 sequence is 16 residues long. Germline values: CDR1 NNHDY, CDR2 SYVADS. The CDR3 spells CASSDARTGGIYEQYF. The CDR3 bases that were read are TGTGCCAGCAGTGATGCACGGACTGGGGGGATTTAT.

This clone was seen more than once but under ten times. Gene names follow the mouse nomenclature. Read data end 4 residues before the CDR3 end; the end is taken from the germline J gene. This sequence joins TRBV13-3 and TRBJ2-3; 11 bases align to TRBD2. This CDR3 is built from 15 residues. The V gene's germline CDR1 is NNHDY and CDR2 SYVADS. The part of the CDR3 DNA that was read is TGTGCCAGCAGTGATGCTGACTGGGGGGGAGAA. It yields the protein CASSDADWGGE. The whole CDR3 protein is CASSDADWGGETLYF.

In regard to this clone: Here the gene names and germline are mouse. The read falls 4 residues short of the CDR3 end, and the missing part is taken from the germline J gene. The chain has TRBV13-1 and TRBJ1-4; 11 positions match TRBD1. V was clipped by 3 bases and J by 6 bases; unmatched bases: 10. There are 17 residues in the CDR3. Looked up from germline, CDR1 is NSHNY and CDR2 is SYGAGN. This chain's CDR3 is CASSARTGGAGDERLFF. Incomplete CDR3 DNA: TGTGCCAGCAGTGCCCGGACAGGGGGCGCGGGAGACGAA. The variable domain in full, completed from reference TRBV13-1 and TRBJ1-4, reads EAAVTQSPRNKVTVTGGNVTLSCRQTNSHNYMYWYRQDTGHGLRLIHYSYGAGNLRIGDVPDGYKATRTTQEDFFLLLELASPSQTSLYFCASSARTGGAGDERLFFGHGTKLSVL.